This entry lists 25 T cell receptor beta chains sequenced from one sample in a study of cytomegalovirus exposure and HLA in healthy donors. Primers: 60 Vbeta forward and 13 Jbeta reverse. TCRdb's table, derived via immunoSEQ multiplex PCR, lists solely in-frame clones and lacks some. The table shows about 150,000 clones, with roughly four fifths occurring only once. Source material: PBMCs. These receptors all stem from a man younger than 30 in good health and CMV-seronegative.

Details on this clone: A much larger clone sits a single nucleotide away, making a read error possible. This rearrangement joins TRBV27 to TRBJ1-5, with no clear D. V was shortened by 10 bases and J by 5 bases, with 15 bases between the two germline ends. The CDR3 sequence is 13 residues long. Germline loops: CDR1 MNHEY, CDR2 SMNVEV (reference sequence). The CDR3 bases are TGTGCCACTTCCTATGCGGAGGATCAGCCCCAGCATTTT. It encodes CATSYAEDQPQHF.

The chain carries TRBV4-1 and TRBJ2-1; D is perhaps TRBD2 (6 bases). Germline V CDR1 and CDR2: MGHRA, YSYEKL. V was trimmed by 0 bases and J by 3 bases, leaving 12 bases between them. CDR3 length: 16 amino acids. The CDR3 nucleotides read TGCGCCAGCAGCCAAGAAGGGACTTCCCTCTACAATGAGCAGTTCTTC. This sequence encodes CASSQEGTSLYNEQFF.

The J gene is TRBJ2-7, the V gene TRBV7-9; D call uncertain. The CDR3 runs 14 residues. V lost 1 base to trimming and J lost 1 base, with 8 bases between them. In germline, CDR1 is SEHNR, CDR2 FQNEAQ (reference sequence). For the CDR3, the DNA is TGTGCCAGCAGCTTAGACCAGAAATCCTACGAGCAGTACTTC. It codes for CASSLDQKSYEQYF.

This clone showed up just once. The chain combines TRBV4-1 with TRBJ1-2; 8 nucleotides match TRBD1. Trimming cost V 3 bases and J 0 bases; bases outside gene matches: 6. This CDR3 is 16 amino acids long. In germline, CDR1 is MGHRA, CDR2 YSYEKL. The CDR3 loop is CASSHLGTGANYGYTF. CDR3 DNA: TGCGCCAGCAGCCACCTAGGGACAGGCGCTAACTATGGCTACACCTTC.

V usage is TRBV5-1 and J usage is TRBJ2-5; 7 bases agree with TRBD2. V gave up 4 bases and J gave up 4 bases; unmatched junction bases: 7. Germline assignment: CDR1 SGHRS and CDR2 YFSETQ. This CDR3 has 14 residues. CDR3 residues: CASSPRDYGETQYF. The CDR3 region has the DNA TGCGCCAGCAGCCCAAGGGACTACGGAGAGACCCAGTACTTC.

This clone was recorded once. This chain links TRBV7-2 with TRBJ2-3, with D perhaps TRBD2 (6 bases). Germline V lookup: CDR1 SGHTA, CDR2 FQGNSA. Trimming stripped 1 base from V and 3 bases from J, with 14 bases between. This CDR3 has 16 amino acids. The CDR3 is CASSLGGTAGTDTQYF. In nucleotides, the CDR3 is TGTGCCAGCAGCTTAGGGGGGACCGCGGGGACAGATACGCAGTATTTT.

The V gene is TRBV11-2, the J gene TRBJ1-4; 12 bases map to TRBD1. V dropped 2 bases and J dropped 4; count of bases not matched to a gene: 5. Germline V CDR1 and CDR2: SGHAT, FQNNGV. The CDR3 covers 17 residues. In DNA, the CDR3 is TGTGCCAGCAGCTTAATGGGGACAGGGGGCGTTAATGAAAAACTGTTTTTT. This translates into CASSLMGTGGVNEKLFF.

The J gene is TRBJ2-3, the V gene TRBV11-2; weak D call: TRBD2 (9 bases). CDR1 is SGHAT, CDR2 FQNNGV, per germline. Trimming took 1 base from V and 4 from J, leaving 15 bases between them. The CDR3 runs to 16 residues. The DNA for the CDR3 is TGTGCCAGCAGCTTAGGGGACAGGACTAGCGCAGATACGCAGTATTTT. Translating gives CASSLGDRTSADTQYF. Supplemented by reference TRBV11-2 and TRBJ2-3, the full variable domain reads EAGVAQSPRYKIIEKRQSVAFWCNPISGHATLYWYQQILGQGPKLLIQFQNNGVVDDSQLPKDRFSAERLKGVDSTLKIQPAKLEDSAVYLCASSLGDRTSADTQYFGPGTRLTVL.

The chain couples TRBV6-5 to TRBJ1-2, with 7 positions matching TRBD1. The germline V gene has CDR1 MNHEY and CDR2 SVGAGI. The V and J ends lost 4 bases and 6 bases, in that order; junction bases with no gene match: 2. The CDR3 is 12 amino acids. The CDR3 region has the DNA TGTGCCAGCAGTTCACAGGGGAATGGCTACACCTTC. Its translation is CASSSQGNGYTF.

The chain carries TRBV9 and TRBJ1-6; 9 positions agree with TRBD1. Germline lookup yields CDR1 SGDLS and CDR2 YYNGEE. The CDR3 sequence is 15 residues long. Trimming at V came to 2 bases and at J to 9 bases, leaving 6 bases not matched to a gene. The CDR3 region has the DNA TGTGCCAGCAGCGTCCTGTCGGGACAGGGTTCACCCCTCCACTTT. Its translation is CASSVLSGQGSPLHF.

The CDR3 sequence: CASSKGQLTLAKNIQYF. The CDR3 DNA sequence: TGTGCCAGCAGTAAGGGACAGCTAACCTTAGCCAAAAACATTCAGTACTTC. The chain carries TRBV28 and TRBJ2-4; 7 bases align to TRBD1. Per the germline V gene, CDR1 is MDHEN and CDR2 is SYDVKM. The CDR3 is made up of 17 amino acids. The V gene end was trimmed by 5 bases and the J gene end by 0 bases; junction bases not matched to a gene: 10.

The chain links TRBV7-8 to TRBJ2-7; 9 bases line up with TRBD2. With 2 bases clipped from V and 7 bases from J, the junction kept 21 bases outside the gene matches. Germline V gene lookup returns CDR1 SGHVS and CDR2 FQNEAQ. The CDR3 spans 19 residues. The CDR3 DNA follows: TGTGCCAGCAGCTTACGATGGGAAGGCGGGAGGGCCAATCTGATAGAGCAGTACTTC. It encodes CASSLRWEGGRANLIEQYF.

CDR3 amino acids: CASSLVGGGNTEAFF. In DNA form, the CDR3 reads TGTGCCAGCAGCTTAGTTGGGGGGGGGAACACTGAAGCTTTCTTT. This chain joins TRBV7-2 and TRBJ1-1; D might be TRBD1 (5 bases). The V end was cut by 1 base, the J end by 1 base, with 10 bases between. The CDR3 length is 15 residues. CDR1 is SGHTA, CDR2 FQGNSA, per germline.

With regard to this clone: The sample holds other DNA sequences that translate to the same CDR3. In DNA, the CDR3 is TGTGCCAGCAGCTTAGGGGACAGCCCCTATGGCTACACCTTC. It specifies CASSLGDSPYGYTF. The chain recombines TRBV7-9 with TRBJ1-2, with 7 bases matching TRBD1. CDR3 length: 14 amino acids. V lost 1 base to trimming and J lost 4 bases; unmatched junction nucleotides: 3. Per germline, CDR1 SEHNR and CDR2 FQNEAQ (reference sequence).

The V gene is TRBV10-2, the J gene TRBJ1-3; 8 bases align to TRBD1. V was clipped by 6 bases and J by 8 bases; unmatched bases: 6. This CDR3 contains 13 residues. Germline CDR1 reads WSHSY; CDR2 reads SAAADI. This CDR3 reads CASRPQGADTIYF. As DNA, the CDR3 is TGCGCCAGCAGACCCCAGGGGGCGGACACCATATATTTT.

The chain links TRBV9 to TRBJ1-1; perhaps TRBD1 as D (5 bases). The germline V and J ends were trimmed by 4 bases and 3 bases, with 16 bases remaining between them. The length of the CDR3 is 15 residues. The germline V gene encodes CDR1 SGDLS and CDR2 YYNGEE. The CDR3 DNA is TGTGCCAGCAGCCCAAGAACAGGCTCGCACACTGAAGCTTTCTTT. Translating it yields CASSPRTGSHTEAFF. The full variable domain, its missing parts supplied by reference TRBV9 and TRBJ1-1, is DSGVTQTPKHLITATGQRVTLRCSPRSGDLSVYWYQQSLDQGLQFLIQYYNGEERAKGNILERFSAQQFPDLHSELNLSSLELGDSALYFCASSPRTGSHTEAFFGQGTRLTVV.

The sample holds one count of this clone. The genes are TRBV10-3 and TRBJ1-2, with 10 bases lining up with TRBD1. With 10 bases clipped from V and 8 bases from J, the junction kept 10 bases outside the gene matches. Germline CDR1 is ENHRY and CDR2 is SYGVKD. The CDR3 length is 13 residues. The CDR3 spells CATGTGEVGGYTF. Written as DNA, the CDR3 is TGTGCCACCGGGACAGGGGAGGTGGGAGGCTACACCTTC.

This sequence joins TRBV10-3 and TRBJ2-2; TRBD1 aligns across 8 bases. J lost 5 bases, V lost 4 bases, and 9 bases had no gene match. This CDR3 has 16 amino acids. Germline-derived CDR1 and CDR2 are ENHRY and SYGVKD. Here the CDR3 reads CAISGTGQGGTGELFF. CDR3 bases: TGTGCCATCAGTGGTACAGGACAGGGCGGAACCGGGGAGCTGTTTTTT.

As for this clone: Relative to the germline gene, one junction end is altered; a read error may explain this. The chain links TRBV6-8 to TRBJ2-3; the match to TRBD1 covers 9 bases. This CDR3 is 17 amino acids long. Germline V lookup: CDR1 MNHGY, CDR2 SAAAGT. CDR3 nucleotide sequence: TGTGCCAGCAGGATCCTCCGGGACAGGGACCCCACAAATACGCAGTATTTT. Protein: CASRILRDRDPTNTQYF.

V usage is TRBV7-9 and J usage is TRBJ2-3, with D possibly matching TRBD1 (6 bases). The CDR3 has 16 residues. CDR1 is SEHNR and CDR2 is FQNEAQ in the germline V gene (reference sequence). With 5 bases removed from V and 1 base from J, the gap between germline ends came to 16 bases. CDR3: CASSRSDRSGTDTQYF. The DNA of the CDR3 is TGTGCCAGCAGCCGTAGTGACAGGAGTGGCACAGATACGCAGTATTTT.

The chain joins TRBV4-1 to TRBJ2-5, with a possible D match to TRBD2 (6 bases). The J call could be wrong; TRBJ2-7 is a better fit for the DNA end. Looked up from germline, CDR1 is MGHRA and CDR2 is YSYEKL. This CDR3 spans 16 amino acids. The CDR3 here is CASSQREAGLRHEQYF. The DNA for the CDR3 is TGCGCCAGCAGCCAAAGGGAGGCGGGCCTTAGGCACGAGCAGTACTTC.

This chain links TRBV10-1 with TRBJ2-7; TRBD1 matches 7 bases. J gave up 6 bases and V 3 bases, and 8 bases lay outside the gene matches. Germline CDR1 and CDR2: WNHNN and SYGVQD (reference sequence). This CDR3 contains 14 residues. The CDR3 bases are TGCGCCAGCAGTGAAGGCCAGGGGGTCGGCGAGCAGTACTTC. Its protein is CASSEGQGVGEQYF.

This clone was counted a single time. The chain is built from TRBV19 and TRBJ1-1; D call uncertain. Germline V gene data show CDR1 as LNHDA and CDR2 as SQIVND (reference sequence). The germline V and J ends were trimmed by 3 bases and 6 bases, with 14 bases remaining between them. The CDR3 is 14 amino acids. The CDR3 here is CASSINREISEAFF. CDR3 nucleotide sequence: TGTGCCAGTAGTATTAACCGGGAGATCTCTGAAGCTTTCTTT.

J is TRBJ2-7 and V is TRBV6-1; 7 bases line up with TRBD1. The germline V gene has CDR1 MNHNS and CDR2 SASEGT. The CDR3 has 13 residues. Trimming cost V 1 base and J 4 bases; bases outside gene matches: 1. CDR3 nucleotide sequence: TGTGCCAGCAGTGAAGGGGACAGTTACGAGCAGTACTTC. Translating it yields CASSEGDSYEQYF.

V is TRBV27 and J is TRBJ2-7; TRBD2 is a possible D gene (6 bases). The CDR3 has 16 amino acids. Deletions cut 4 bases from V and 3 bases from J, with 19 bases between. In germline, CDR1 is MNHEY, CDR2 SMNVEV (reference sequence). CDR3 protein: CASSSVAGNGYYEQYF. The CDR3 region has the DNA TGTGCCAGCAGTTCCGTGGCGGGGAATGGATACTACGAGCAGTACTTC.